This TCR beta chain was identified in a study of Ad26.COV2.S vaccination and SARS-CoV-2 variants. For the study at large: By the intramuscular route, Ad26.COV2.S was given once, or twice 56 days apart. Study outcomes and limitations: It was found that vaccine and placebo recipients had similar non-spike TCR breadth.

Assay: immunoSEQ multiplex PCR; the TCRdb copy retains only in-frame clones and omits some. Among some 250,000 clones listed, 85% to 90% were seen once. Stated treatment: about 20 received Ad26.COV2.S at low or high dose, single or two shots; 5 received placebo; per-sample allocation not given. Following the first vaccine or placebo injection, samples were taken on day 63. Worth noting for this clone: The target antigen is unknown.

This receptor was taken from a person between 18 and 65 years old who received the Ad26.COV2.S COVID-19 vaccine or a placebo. The sequenced sample was peripheral blood, obtained in a trial of Ad26.COV2.S vaccine versus placebo.

In DNA, the CDR3 is TGTGCCAGCAGCCAATCGGGGTCCGGCAATCAGCCCCAGCATTTT. Encoded protein: CASSQSGSGNQPQHF. The rearrangement joins TRBV3-1 (or the pseudogene TRBV3-2) to TRBJ1-5, with D hard to call. Trimming took 2 bases from V and 2 from J, leaving 10 bases between them. Germline-derived CDR1 and CDR2 are LGHDT and YNNKEL (reference sequence). CDR3 length: 15 residues.